This paragraph reports one T cell receptor beta chain. Its antigen is currently unknown. J lost 10 bases, V lost 6 bases, and 9 bases had no gene match. The CDR3 totals 14 residues. CDR1 and CDR2 from the germline V gene are MDHEN and SYDVKM. PCR employed 60 Vbeta and 13 Jbeta primers. TCRdb's table, derived via immunoSEQ multiplex PCR, lists solely in-frame clones and lacks some. This sample has roughly 130,000 clones, with roughly 79% found just once. The data originate from a study of cytomegalovirus exposure and HLA in healthy donors. At the level of the study: A previous analysis identified around 120 million unique TCR beta sequences derived from 180 million or so T cells.

Whole-study results and caveats: TCR beta V- and J-gene trimming was later associated with a missense DCLRE1C variant. A few CMV-associated chains were confirmed in vitro to be specific for CMV antigens. Earlier analysis found most TCR beta V segments productive about 87% or about 30% of the time.

The chain recombines TRBV28 with TRBJ1-6, with TRBD1 matching over 7 bases. The source is a man aged 18 to 29 in good health and CMV-seronegative. The source material was PBMCs. The DNA for the CDR3 is TGTGCCAGCAGGACCCAACAGGGGAGATCACCCCTCCACTTT. Its translation: CASRTQQGRSPLHF. Full variable domain (remainder filled in from reference TRBV28 and TRBJ1-6): DVKVTQSSRYLVKRTGEKVFLECVQDMDHENMFWYRQDPGLGLRLIYFSYDVKMKEKGDIPEGYSVSREKKERFSLILESASTNQTSMYLCASRTQQGRSPLHFGNGTRLTVT.